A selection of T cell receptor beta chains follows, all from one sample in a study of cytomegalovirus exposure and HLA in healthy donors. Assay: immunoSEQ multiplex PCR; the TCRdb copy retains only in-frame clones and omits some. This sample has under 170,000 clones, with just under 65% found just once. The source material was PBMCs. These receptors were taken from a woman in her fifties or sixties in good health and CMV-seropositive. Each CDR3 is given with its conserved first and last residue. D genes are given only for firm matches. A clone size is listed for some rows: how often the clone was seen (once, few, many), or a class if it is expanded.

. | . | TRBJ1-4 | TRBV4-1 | TGCGCCAGCAGCCAAAAAGGCCAGGGCTTTGGAGAAAAACTGTTTTTT | CASSQKGQGFGEKLFF
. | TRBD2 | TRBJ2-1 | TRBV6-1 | TGTGCCAGCAGCGACGGGACTAGCGCATACAATGAGCAGTTCTTC | CASSDGTSAYNEQFF
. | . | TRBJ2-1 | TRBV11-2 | TGTGCCAGCAGCTTAAGGGGGACACCTAACAATGAGCAGTTCTTC | CASSLRGTPNNEQFF
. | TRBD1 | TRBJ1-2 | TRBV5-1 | TGCGCCAGCAGGTTGGGGGGACAGGGGCGCCTGGGCTACACCTTC | CASRLGGQGRLGYTF
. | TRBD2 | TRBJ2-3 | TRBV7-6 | TGTGCCAGCAGGTCAGCGGGAGGGGGGTCAGATACGCAGTATTTT | CASRSAGGGSDTQYF
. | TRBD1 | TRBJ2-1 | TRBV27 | TGTGCCAGCAGTCTGACAGGGTTGGATGAGCAGTTCTTC | CASSLTGLDEQFF
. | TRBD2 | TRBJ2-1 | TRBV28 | TGTGCCAGCAGTCCCACGGGGGGGTCCTACAATGAGCAGTTCTTC | CASSPTGGSYNEQFF
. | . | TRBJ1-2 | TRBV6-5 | TGTGCCAGCAGTTACGGCAGGAAAATATATGGCTACACCTTC | CASSYGRKIYGYTF
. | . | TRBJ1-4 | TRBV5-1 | TGCGCCAGCAGCTTGGACAGTAATGAAAAACTGTTTTTT | CASSLDSNEKLFF
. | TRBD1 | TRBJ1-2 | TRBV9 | TGTGCCAGCAGCGTAGCTATAGGGGGCGGCTATGGCTACACCTTC | CASSVAIGGGYGYTF
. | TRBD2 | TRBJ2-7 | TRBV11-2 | TGTGCCAGCACCTCCTTAGCGGGACCCTACGAGCAGTACTTC | CASTSLAGPYEQYF
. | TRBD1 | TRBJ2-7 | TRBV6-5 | TGTGCCAGCAGTTACTGGACAGGCTCCTACGAGCAGTACTTC | CASSYWTGSYEQYF
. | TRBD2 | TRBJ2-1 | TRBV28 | TGTGCCAGCAGTGGCAGACTAGCGGCGTCCTACAATGAGCAGTTCTTC | CASSGRLAASYNEQFF
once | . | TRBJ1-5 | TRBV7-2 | TGTGCCAGCAGCTTGAGGCAGGGAGGCGATCAGCCCCAGCATTTT | CASSLRQGGDQPQHF
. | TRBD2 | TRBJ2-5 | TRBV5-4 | TGTGCCAGCAACCAACTTCCGCGGGGACTAGCGGGATCCCTCCAAGAGACCCAGTACTTC | CASNQLPRGLAGSLQETQYF